The 32 T cell receptor beta chains listed next were all sequenced from one sample in a study of blood T cell repertoires in COVID-19. Assay: immunoSEQ multiplex PCR; the TCRdb copy retains only in-frame clones and omits some. In the table there are approximately 470,000 clones, approximately 85% of which are singletons. Sequenced: peripheral blood. Receptors originate from a human donor in a cohort sampled during active COVID-19.

Concerning this clone: The sample carries other DNA sequences with the same CDR3. The chain carries TRBV6-1 and TRBJ2-2; D ambiguous. V lost 2 bases and J lost 1, with 5 bases in between. From germline, CDR1 is MNHNS and CDR2 SASEGT. The CDR3 is 14 amino acids. The CDR3 DNA reads as TGTGCCAGCAGTGAATCAGGGAACACCGGGGAGCTGTTTTTT. Protein sequence: CASSESGNTGELFF.

This clone has just one count. The chain combines TRBV19 with TRBJ2-7; 7 bases map to TRBD1. V shed 1 base, J shed 0 bases, and the junction held 6 bases outside the gene matches. This CDR3 comprises 16 residues. Per germline, CDR1 LNHDA and CDR2 SQIVND (reference sequence). The chain's CDR3 is CASSIGLSGGSYEQYF. The CDR3 DNA reads as TGTGCCAGTAGTATAGGGTTATCAGGGGGCTCCTACGAGCAGTACTTC.

This chain connects TRBV7-9 to TRBJ1-1; 9 bases match TRBD1. This CDR3 is 13 amino acids long. V shed 5 bases, J shed 5 bases, and the junction held 3 bases outside the gene matches. The V gene's germline CDR1 is SEHNR and CDR2 FQNEAQ (reference sequence). The CDR3 region is CASSRDRDTEAFF. In DNA, the CDR3 is TGTGCCAGCAGCCGGGACAGGGATACTGAAGCTTTCTTT.

This chain connects TRBV13 to TRBJ1-1, with 8 bases lining up with TRBD1. The length of the CDR3 is 12 residues. Germline CDR1 is PRHDT and CDR2 is FYEKMQ (reference sequence). Trimming at V came to 5 bases and at J to 11 bases, leaving 7 bases not matched to a gene. CDR3 sequence: CASSRGQETAFF. The CDR3 DNA follows: TGTGCCAGCAGCCGGGGACAGGAAACGGCTTTCTTT.

The chain is built from TRBV20-1 and TRBJ2-2, with D possibly matching TRBD2 (6 bases). CDR3 size: 15 residues. The V gene lost 3 bases and the J gene lost 4 bases, with 15 bases spanning the gap. Germline loops: CDR1 DFQATT, CDR2 SNEGSKA (reference sequence). This chain's CDR3 is CSASYGGMGTGELFF. In DNA, the CDR3 is TGCAGTGCTAGTTACGGCGGGATGGGCACCGGGGAGCTGTTTTTT.

In its sample, this clone was seen a few times. The chain uses TRBV19 and TRBJ2-2, with TRBD2 matching 9 bases. Germline V gene data show CDR1 as LNHDA and CDR2 as SQIVND (reference sequence). The V and J ends lost 8 bases and 2 bases, in that order; junction bases with no gene match: 12. This CDR3 region has 17 residues. The CDR3 protein is CASVLLAGEGNTGELFF. Written as DNA, the CDR3 is TGTGCCAGTGTCCTTTTAGCGGGAGAGGGTAACACCGGGGAGCTGTTTTTT.

The chain is built from TRBV7-2 and TRBJ2-1, with D possibly being TRBD2 (5 bases). The germline V and J ends were trimmed by 3 bases and 5 bases, with 14 bases remaining between them. The CDR3 consists of 15 residues. Germline CDR1 SGHTA, CDR2 FQGNSA. The DNA for the CDR3 is TGTGCCAGCAGCTTGAGCGGAGTGTCCCACAATGAGCAGTTCTTC. Protein sequence: CASSLSGVSHNEQFF. The complete variable domain, with remaining parts taken from reference TRBV7-2 and TRBJ2-1, reads GAGVSQSPSNKVTEKGKDVELRCDPISGHTALYWYRQSLGQGLEFLIYFQGNSAPDKSGLPSDRFSAERTGGSVSTLTIQRTQQEDSAVYLCASSLSGVSHNEQFFGPGTRLTVL.

In regard to this clone: An end of the junction differs from the germline gene, which may be a read error. The chain uses TRBV12-5 and TRBJ2-1; tentative D call: TRBD2 (6 bases). The CDR3 has 14 amino acids. The V gene's germline CDR1 is LGHNT and CDR2 FRNRAP. The CDR3 DNA is TGTGCTAGTGGTTTGGGGGACTTGTACAATAAGCAGTTCTTC. This translates into CASGLGDLYNKQFF.

The chain is built from TRBV5-1 and TRBJ2-7; D is unclear. The V end lost 2 bases, the J end lost 5 bases, and 11 bases lay between the germline ends. The germline V gene has CDR1 SGHRS and CDR2 YFSETQ. The CDR3 extends over 13 amino acids. The CDR3 sequence is CASSFTVPHEQYF. The DNA for the CDR3 is TGCGCCAGCAGCTTTACAGTCCCCCACGAGCAGTACTTC.

In the case of this clone: At one end, the junction sequence differs from germline, possibly due to a read error. The rearrangement uses TRBV12-3 or TRBV12-4 and TRBJ2-3, with 11 bases that match TRBD2. The CDR3 contains 12 residues. CDR3 DNA: TGTGCCAGCAGTCTAATGACTAGCGGGACTACCTTT. This gives the protein CASSLMTSGTTF.

This chain uses TRBV18 with TRBJ2-1; a weak D match, TRBD2 (6 bases). With 2 bases removed from V and 6 bases from J, the gap between germline ends came to 14 bases. There are 15 residues in the CDR3. CDR1 is KGHSH, CDR2 LQKENI, per germline. The DNA for the CDR3 is TGTGCCAGCTCACCAATCCGCGGGACCTTCAATGAGCAGTTCTTC. Amino acids: CASSPIRGTFNEQFF.

The CDR3 here is CASSTRLAGGPDTQYF. In DNA form, the CDR3 reads TGCGCCAGCAGCACCCGCCTAGCGGGAGGTCCAGATACGCAGTATTTT. The chain carries TRBV4-1 and TRBJ2-3, with 11 positions matching TRBD2. CDR3 length equals 16 residues. Germline trimming cut 5 bases from V and 4 bases from J; bases unmatched to any gene: 8. Germline V CDR1 and CDR2: MGHRA, YSYEKL.

The chain uses TRBV6-8 and TRBJ1-1, with TRBD1 matching 9 bases. The CDR3 runs to 15 residues. V dropped 2 bases and J dropped 4; count of bases not matched to a gene: 5. Germline-derived CDR1 and CDR2 are MNHGY and SAAAGT. CDR3 DNA sequence: TGTGCCAGCAGTTACAAGGACAGGGGTAGCACTGAAGCTTTCTTT. Translated, it gives CASSYKDRGSTEAFF.

This chain joins TRBV19 and TRBJ2-2; 7 nucleotides match TRBD1. Germline V gene lookup returns CDR1 LNHDA and CDR2 SQIVND (reference sequence). V was pared by 7 bases and J by 0 bases, with 5 bases of the junction left unmatched. CDR3 length: 15 residues. The CDR3 is CASTTGETNTGELFF. In DNA, the CDR3 is TGTGCCAGTACTACAGGGGAAACGAACACCGGGGAGCTGTTTTTT.

This chain links TRBV18 with TRBJ2-7, with D unresolved. The CDR3 is 17 amino acids. Per the germline V gene, CDR1 is KGHSH and CDR2 is LQKENI. Trimming pared 3 bases from V and 7 bases from J, leaving 25 bases between. The CDR3 coding sequence is TGTGCCAGCTCACCTCCCCCTAGTCCCCGGAAACCTCGGGAGCAGTACTTC. Translating it yields CASSPPPSPRKPREQYF.

Comment on this clone: Within the sample, other DNA sequences also encode this same CDR3. The V gene is TRBV11-2, the J gene TRBJ1-5; D is perhaps TRBD1 (5 bases). Germline V lookup: CDR1 SGHAT, CDR2 FQNNGV. Trimming cost V 0 bases and J 4 bases, with 10 bases left between them. The CDR3 consists of 15 residues. The CDR3 DNA follows: TGTGCCAGCAGCTTAGATGGGGGGAGGAATCAGCCCCAGCATTTT. It codes for CASSLDGGRNQPQHF.

This chain uses TRBV5-1 with TRBJ2-1, with 8 bases matching TRBD2. Germline V lookup: CDR1 SGHRS, CDR2 YFSETQ. CDR3 size: 17 residues. The junction had 6 bases not matched to a gene; V was cut back by 1 base and J by 0 bases. CDR3 bases: TGCGCCAGCAGCTTGAGGCCGAGCGGGAGCTCCTACAATGAGCAGTTCTTC. Translated, it gives CASSLRPSGSSYNEQFF.

The chain recombines TRBV6-5 with TRBJ1-5; 10 bases line up with TRBD1. CDR1 is MNHEY, CDR2 SVGAGI, per germline. J lost 2 bases, V lost 7 bases, and 5 bases had no gene match. There are 15 residues in the CDR3. The CDR3 is CASMRDRGGNQPQHF. The CDR3 region has the DNA TGTGCCAGCATGCGGGACAGGGGAGGCAATCAGCCCCAGCATTTT.

The V gene is TRBV10-2, the J gene TRBJ2-1; D ambiguous. CDR3 size: 15 residues. Deletions cut 6 bases from V and 1 base from J, with 13 bases between. In germline, CDR1 is WSHSY, CDR2 SAAADI. This CDR3 reads CASRENTGSYNEQFF. CDR3 sequence (DNA): TGCGCCAGCAGGGAAAACACCGGGTCCTACAATGAGCAGTTCTTC.

The chain has TRBV18 and TRBJ2-3, with 10 bases identical to TRBD2. This CDR3 has 15 amino acids. Germline CDR1 is KGHSH and CDR2 is LQKENI. The V gene end was trimmed by 8 bases and the J gene end by 0 bases; junction bases not matched to a gene: 5. The CDR3 region has the DNA TGTGCCAGCACATTGACTAGCGGGAGCACAGATACGCAGTATTTT. Its protein product is CASTLTSGSTDTQYF.

The chain carries TRBV19 and TRBJ2-1; 9 nucleotides line up with TRBD1. Germline values: CDR1 LNHDA, CDR2 SQIVND (reference sequence). This CDR3 is built from 17 residues. V shed 4 bases and J 4 bases; nucleotides not matched to a gene: 11. CDR3 nucleotide sequence: TGTGCCAGTAGTACCTCACTACCGGGACAGGGTTACAATGAGCAGTTCTTC. It codes for CASSTSLPGQGYNEQFF.

The genes are TRBV19 and TRBJ2-3; 10 bases align to TRBD2. The germline CDR1 and CDR2 sequences are LNHDA and SQIVND (reference sequence). CDR3 length: 16 residues. Losses at the gene ends were 7 bases for V and 3 bases for J; bases not matched to a gene: 10. CDR3 region: CASNPRGLAITDTQYF. The CDR3 region has the DNA TGTGCCAGTAATCCTAGGGGACTAGCGATTACAGATACGCAGTATTTT.

J is TRBJ2-7 and V is TRBV7-9; the match to TRBD2 covers 13 bases. The trim removed 5 bases at V and 2 bases at J, leaving 3 bases unmatched. The CDR3 runs 15 residues. CDR1 is SEHNR and CDR2 is FQNEAQ in the germline V gene (reference sequence). For the CDR3, the DNA is TGTGCCAGCAGCACCGGACTAGCGGGAGCCTACGAGCAGTACTTC. Protein sequence: CASSTGLAGAYEQYF.

The V call is TRBV3-1 (or the pseudogene TRBV3-2), the J call TRBJ2-7; D gene ambiguous. Trimming removed 4 bases at V and 0 bases at J, with 7 bases between. In germline, CDR1 is LGHDT, CDR2 YNNKEL (reference sequence). The CDR3 has 13 amino acids. DNA for the CDR3: TGTGCCAGCAGCCCCCCCTTCTCCTACGAGCAGTACTTC. It translates to CASSPPFSYEQYF.

This sequence joins TRBV28 and TRBJ2-1; no firm D call. Germline lookup yields CDR1 MDHEN and CDR2 SYDVKM. V shed 7 bases and J shed 2 bases, with 18 bases lying between them. CDR3 length equals 16 residues. The CDR3 loop reads CASTSLRHEPYNEQFF. CDR3 DNA: TGTGCCAGCACGTCACTGAGACACGAGCCCTACAATGAGCAGTTCTTC.

This sequence joins TRBV28 and TRBJ2-7; 11 bases line up with TRBD2. Germline V gene data show CDR1 as MDHEN and CDR2 as SYDVKM. With 6 bases clipped from V and 6 bases from J, the junction kept 4 bases outside the gene matches. This CDR3 comprises 13 residues. The CDR3 is CASRNSGRVEQYF. As DNA, the CDR3 is TGTGCCAGCAGAAATAGCGGGAGGGTCGAGCAGTACTTC.

Regarding this clone: Other nucleotide sequences from this sample produce the same CDR3. The V call is TRBV28, the J call TRBJ1-2, with 8 bases that match TRBD1. V trimming: 6 bases; J trimming: 1 base; junction bases outside the gene matches: 4. This CDR3 is 14 amino acids long. Germline CDR1 and CDR2: MDHEN and SYDVKM. CDR3 loop: CASSTGGDNYGYTF. The CDR3 DNA is TGTGCCAGCAGCACAGGGGGTGATAACTATGGCTACACCTTC.

The J gene is TRBJ1-1, the V gene TRBV7-2, with D maybe TRBD1 (6 bases). Germline lookup yields CDR1 SGHTA and CDR2 FQGNSA. Trimming cost V 2 bases and J 1 base, with 14 bases left between them. The CDR3 extends over 16 amino acids. This CDR3 reads CASSLNHPGANTEAFF. CDR3 in DNA: TGTGCCAGCAGCTTAAACCACCCAGGGGCGAACACTGAAGCTTTCTTT. The variable domain in full, with the rest retrieved from reference TRBV7-2 and TRBJ1-1, is GAGVSQSPSNKVTEKGKDVELRCDPISGHTALYWYRQSLGQGLEFLIYFQGNSAPDKSGLPSDRFSAERTGGSVSTLTIQRTQQEDSAVYLCASSLNHPGANTEAFFGQGTRLTVV.

The chain has TRBV7-2 and TRBJ2-3; D may be TRBD2 (6 bases). Trimming left V 4 bases short and J 4 bases short, with 15 bases between. Looked up from germline, CDR1 is SGHTA and CDR2 is FQGNSA. The CDR3 totals 15 residues. The CDR3 loop is CASSSHGGSSDTQYF. CDR3 in DNA: TGTGCCAGCAGCTCCCACGGGGGAAGTTCAGATACGCAGTATTTT.

This chain joins TRBV27 and TRBJ1-5; D is unclear. Trimming left V 3 bases short and J 0 bases short, with 9 bases between. The CDR3 has 15 residues. Germline CDR1 and CDR2: MNHEY and SMNVEV (reference sequence). The CDR3 here is CASSLVEYSNQPQHF. The CDR3 nucleotides are TGTGCCAGCAGTTTGGTAGAATATAGCAATCAGCCCCAGCATTTT.

This clone was counted once. The CDR3 DNA reads TGTGCCAGCAGCCAAGGGATCAGGTTAGCTAACTATGGCTACACCTTC. It encodes CASSQGIRLANYGYTF. The chain couples TRBV3-1 (or the pseudogene TRBV3-2) to TRBJ1-2; D uncertain. The CDR3 extends over 16 amino acids. Germline V CDR1 and CDR2: LGHDT, YNNKEL (reference sequence). Between the trimmed V and J ends, which lost 1 base and 0 bases, there was a span of 12 bases.

This clone was counted between two and nine times. The rearrangement uses TRBV5-6 and TRBJ1-2; a weak D match, TRBD1 (6 bases). V lost 4 bases and J 7 bases, leaving 20 bases between the germline ends. Germline CDR1 is SGHDT and CDR2 is YYEEEE. This CDR3 is built from 15 residues. The CDR3 DNA follows: TGTGCCAGCAGCCCGGAGGGGGGGGCGTTAGGTGGCTACACCTTC. It codes for CASSPEGGALGGYTF.